The 11 T cell receptor beta chains below all came from one sample that was sequenced in a study of cytomegalovirus exposure and HLA in healthy donors. Primers included in the PCR were 60 Vbeta and 13 Jbeta primers. Method: immunoSEQ multiplex PCR; TCRdb's copy keeps in-frame clones and lacks some. Here the sample spans 150,000 or so clones, 60% to 80% being singletons. The sequencing sample was made of PBMCs. These receptor sequences come from a woman aged 40-49 years in good health and CMV-seropositive.

This chain joins TRBV6-1 and TRBJ1-1; 9 bases map to TRBD1. The CDR3 length is 14 residues. Per germline, CDR1 MNHNS and CDR2 SASEGT. Losses at the gene ends were 5 bases for V and 5 bases for J; bases not matched to a gene: 6. Here the CDR3 DNA reads TGTGCCAGCAGTCCGGACAGGGGCAGGACTGAAGCTTTCTTT. Protein product: CASSPDRGRTEAFF.

The chain is built from TRBV2 and TRBJ1-5, with 8 positions matching TRBD1. This CDR3 has 14 amino acids. Germline CDR1 is SNHLY and CDR2 is FYNNEI. V gave up 7 bases and J gave up 5 bases; unmatched junction bases: 7. CDR3 protein: CASMDRVADQPQHF. The DNA of the CDR3 is TGTGCCAGCATGGACAGGGTCGCGGATCAGCCCCAGCATTTT.

The chain couples TRBV5-4 to TRBJ2-7, with a possible D match to TRBD2 (5 bases). CDR1 is SGHNT and CDR2 is YYREEE in the germline V gene (reference sequence). V was pared by 9 bases and J by 5 bases, with 27 bases between. The CDR3 length is 16 residues. CDR3 DNA: TGTGCCAAGGAGTACAAAACTAGGGAGAGCTGTCACGAGCAGTACTTC. Translating it yields CAKEYKTRESCHEQYF.

The V gene is TRBV4-2, the J gene TRBJ2-2; D is unclear. There are 17 residues in the CDR3. V lost 0 bases and J 0 bases, leaving 11 bases between the germline ends. Germline V gene data show CDR1 as LGHNA and CDR2 as YNFKEQ. The CDR3 spells CASSQDRMGANTGELFF. The CDR3 DNA sequence: TGTGCCAGCAGCCAAGATCGTATGGGCGCGAACACCGGGGAGCTGTTTTTT.

The chain recombines TRBV5-1 with TRBJ2-7; D ambiguous. The CDR3 is 14 amino acids. Trimming removed 7 bases at V and 6 bases at J, with 20 bases between. Germline V gene lookup returns CDR1 SGHRS and CDR2 YFSETQ. CDR3 protein: CASVARVYNSEQYF. CDR3 nucleotide sequence: TGCGCCAGCGTTGCCCGGGTCTACAACTCCGAGCAGTACTTC.

The V call is TRBV30, the J call TRBJ2-7; no clear D gene. Deletions cut 0 bases from V and 2 bases from J, with 17 bases between. The CDR3 totals 16 residues. CDR1 and CDR2 from the germline V gene are GTSNPN and SVGIG (reference sequence). CDR3 region: CAWSVGGSNLPYEQYF. CDR3 sequence (DNA): TGTGCCTGGAGTGTAGGCGGATCTAACCTTCCCTACGAGCAGTACTTC.

The rearrangement uses TRBV7-3 and TRBJ2-2; D ambiguous. This CDR3 is built from 12 residues. The germline V and J ends were trimmed by 5 bases and 6 bases, with 7 bases remaining between them. Germline CDR1 reads SGHTA; CDR2 reads FQGTGA. CDR3 bases: TGTGCCAGCAGCCAACTCTCCGGGGAGCTGTTTTTT. Encoded protein: CASSQLSGELFF. Drawing the rest from reference TRBV7-3 and TRBJ2-2, the complete variable domain is GAGVSQTPSNKVTEKGKYVELRCDPISGHTALYWYRQSLGQGPEFLIYFQGTGAADDSGLPNDRFFAVRPEGSVSTLKIQRTERGDSAVYLCASSQLSGELFFGEGSRLTVL.

This sequence joins TRBV28 and TRBJ2-3; 8 nucleotides align to TRBD2. Germline lookup yields CDR1 MDHEN and CDR2 SYDVKM. J was trimmed by 3 bases and V by 8 bases; bases with no gene match: 16. The CDR3 consists of 17 residues. CDR3 nucleotides: TGTGCCAGCGGACGGGGGGGGAACAGGGCTGGGACAGATACGCAGTATTTT. As protein: CASGRGGNRAGTDTQYF.

J is TRBJ1-5 and V is TRBV18; 7 positions agree with TRBD1. V gave up 4 bases and J gave up 6 bases; unmatched junction bases: 6. CDR1 and CDR2 from the germline V gene are KGHSH and LQKENI. CDR3 length: 14 amino acids. CDR3 amino acids: CASSLDRAIQPQHF. DNA for the CDR3: TGTGCCAGCTCACTCGACAGGGCCATTCAGCCCCAGCATTTT.

V usage is TRBV7-6 and J usage is TRBJ2-7; perhaps TRBD2 as D (6 bases). V lost 1 base, J lost 6 bases, and 10 bases lay in between. Germline CDR1 and CDR2: SGHVS and FNYEAQ. CDR3 length equals 13 residues. The CDR3 here is CASSLVREAEQYF. CDR3 sequence (DNA): TGTGCCAGCAGCTTAGTTAGGGAGGCCGAGCAGTACTTC.

The CDR3 is CASSDGRGNQPQHF. The CDR3 DNA reads as TGTGCCAGCAGTGACGGCCGGGGCAATCAGCCCCAGCATTTT. The genes are TRBV25-1 and TRBJ1-5; D is ambiguous. Germline CDR1 reads MGHDK; CDR2 reads SYGVNS. Trimming took off 3 bases at V and 2 bases at J, with 8 bases between the two ends. There are 14 residues in the CDR3.